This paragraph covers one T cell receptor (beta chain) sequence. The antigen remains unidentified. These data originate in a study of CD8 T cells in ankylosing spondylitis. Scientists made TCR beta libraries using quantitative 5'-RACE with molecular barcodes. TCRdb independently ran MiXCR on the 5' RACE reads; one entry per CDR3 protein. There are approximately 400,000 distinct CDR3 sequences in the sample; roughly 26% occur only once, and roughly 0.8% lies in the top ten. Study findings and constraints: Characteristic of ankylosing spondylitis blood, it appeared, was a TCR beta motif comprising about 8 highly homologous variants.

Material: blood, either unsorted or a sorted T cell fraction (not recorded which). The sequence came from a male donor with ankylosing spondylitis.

The CDR3 DNA sequence: TGCGCCAGCAGCTTGGGGCCCACTAGCACAGATACGCAGTATTTT. It specifies CASSLGPTSTDTQYF. V gene TRBV5-1 combines with J gene TRBJ2-3, with D unresolved. The CDR3 has 15 amino acids. Deletions cut 0 bases from V and 0 bases from J, with 8 bases between. Germline assignment: CDR1 SGHRS and CDR2 YFSETQ.